Listed below are T cell receptor beta chains from one sample, sequenced in a study of blood T cell repertoires in COVID-19. TCRdb's copy holds only in-frame clones and misses some; the assay was immunoSEQ multiplex PCR. The sample consists of more than 200,000 clones, about four fifths of them appearing once. The source material was peripheral blood. The source is a woman between 50 and 59 years old with acute or convalescent COVID-19. CDR3s include the opening cysteine and the closing phenylalanine or tryptophan. A D gene is named only where the DNA matches it firmly.

v_gene	j_gene	d_gene	CDR3nt	CDR3aa
TRBV6-5	TRBJ2-5	-	TGTGCCAGCGCCGGAGACCAAGAGACCCAGTACTTC	CASAGDQETQYF
TRBV11-3	TRBJ2-5	TRBD1	TGTGCCAGCAGCTATGGACAGGGGGCTGAGACCCAGTACTTC	CASSYGQGAETQYF
TRBV6-2/TRBV6-3	TRBJ2-1	TRBD1	TGTGCCAGCAGCGCCGGGACAGGAGTTTACAATGAGCAGTTCTTC	CASSAGTGVYNEQFF
TRBV7-3	TRBJ2-6	-	TGTGCCTCCACCGAGAGGTCGGCCTCTGGGGCCAACGTCCTGACTTTC	CASTERSASGANVLTF
TRBV5-1	TRBJ2-5	TRBD2	TGCGCCAGCAGGGCCGCCGGCGGGAGACGCGAGACCCAGTACTTC	CASRAAGGRRETQYF
TRBV7-9	TRBJ2-1	TRBD2	TGTGCCAGCCTTCCTCCTAGAACGGGAGGGCCATGGGAGCAGTTCTTC	CASLPPRTGGPWEQFF
TRBV4-1	TRBJ1-6	TRBD1	TGCGCCAGCAGCCTTCGGGACAGATATAATTCACCCCTCCACTTT	CASSLRDRYNSPLHF
TRBV6-6	TRBJ1-6	-	TGTGCCAGCAGTTATCAGATCCCCGCACCCCTCCACTTT	CASSYQIPAPLHF
TRBV6-5	TRBJ1-3	TRBD1	TGTGCCGGAAGAACAGGGGGCTCTGGAAACACCATATATTTT	CAGRTGGSGNTIYF
TRBV30	TRBJ1-2	TRBD1	TGTGCCTCTGGCCAGGGGGCCTATGGCTACACCTTC	CASGQGAYGYTF
TRBV3-1/TRBV3-2	TRBJ2-5	-	TGTGCCAGCAGCTACCGGGACACGCAAGAGACCCAGTACTTC	CASSYRDTQETQYF